These T cell receptor beta chains were read from a single sample in a study of blood T cell repertoires in COVID-19. Produced via immunoSEQ multiplex PCR; TCRdb's table is partial and in-frame only. The sample shows about 220,000 clones, more than 80% of them seen only once. Source material: PBMCs or T cells enriched from blood (not recorded which). These receptors came from a middle-aged woman with acute COVID-19. Each CDR3 is given with its conserved first and last residue. D genes are given only for firm matches. Clone size is given for some rows only: seen once, a few or many times, or a class if the clone is expanded.

V gene	D gene	J gene	clone size	CDR3 DNA	CDR3 protein
TRBV30	.	TRBJ2-1	.	TGTGCCTGGAGTGTAAGGGGGGGCGCCCACAATGAGCAGTTCTTC	CAWSVRGGAHNEQFF
TRBV7-9	.	TRBJ1-1	.	TGTGCCAGCAGCTCAGGACAGATGGGGACCACTGAAGCTTTCTTT	CASSSGQMGTTEAFF
TRBV18	TRBD1	TRBJ1-6	.	TGTGCCAGCTCGGACCGGGACAGAACTTTAGATAATTCACCCCTCCACTTT	CASSDRDRTLDNSPLHF
TRBV27	TRBD1	TRBJ1-1	.	TGTGCCAGCAGGACCGGGACAGGGAACACTGAAGCTTTCTTT	CASRTGTGNTEAFF
TRBV9	.	TRBJ2-6	.	TGTGCCAGCAGCCCCTCAGGGTCTGGGGCCAACGTCCTGACTTTC	CASSPSGSGANVLTF
TRBV2	.	TRBJ1-2	few	TGTGCCAGCAGGGCACCCCTCTATGGCTACACCTTC	CASRAPLYGYTF
TRBV19	.	TRBJ2-7	.	TGTGCCAGTAGTCTCCGGGGGGGGACAGGGAAGATCGAGCAGTACTTC	CASSLRGGTGKIEQYF
TRBV11-2	.	TRBJ1-2	once	TGTGCCAGCAGCCCTGGGACACCGCCTAACTATGGCTACACCTTC	CASSPGTPPNYGYTF
TRBV5-4	.	TRBJ1-6	.	TGTGCCAGCAGCTTGTGGGCAGCGGATTCACCCCTCCACTTT	CASSLWAADSPLHF
TRBV4-1	.	TRBJ1-5	once	TGCGCCAGCAGCCAAGAGCACTATAGCAATCAGCCCCAGCATTTT	CASSQEHYSNQPQHF
TRBV5-1	.	TRBJ1-2	.	TGCGCCAGCAGCTCGGGAGGTGGCGGGGCGGAAGGCTACACCTTC	CASSSGGGGAEGYTF
TRBV4-1	.	TRBJ1-1	once	TGCGCCAGCAGCCAAGGGCAGGGAACTGAAGCTTTCTTT	CASSQGQGTEAFF
TRBV7-9	TRBD1	TRBJ2-5	.	TGTGCCAGCAGCCGGGACAGGGTTGAGACCCAGTACTTC	CASSRDRVETQYF
TRBV5-6	.	TRBJ2-1	.	TGTGCCAGCAGCCCTAGGAAGGAGGACGGATACATCTACAATGAGCAGTTCTTC	CASSPRKEDGYIYNEQFF
TRBV9	TRBD2	TRBJ2-7	.	TGTGCCAGCAGCGTAGACTCCGGACTAGGGGTCGAGCAGTACTTC	CASSVDSGLGVEQYF
TRBV6-5	.	TRBJ1-1	.	TGTGCCAGCAGTTCGTCCCGATATACAAACACTGAAGCTTTCTTT	CASSSSRYTNTEAFF
TRBV3-1/TRBV3-2	.	TRBJ1-5	.	TGTGCCAGCAGCCAAGCGCGAAATAGCAATCAGCCCCAGCATTTT	CASSQARNSNQPQHF
TRBV3-1/TRBV3-2	.	TRBJ2-2	.	TGTGCCAGCAGCCAGGGGGCTGACACCGGGGAGCTGTTTTTT	CASSQGADTGELFF
TRBV6-1	.	TRBJ1-5	.	TGTGCCAGCAGTGAAGCGCGGGGCACCTCCACTCGGCAGCCCCAGCATTTT	CASSEARGTSTRQPQHF
TRBV25-1	.	TRBJ1-5	.	TGTGCCAGCAGTGAAAGCGGATTCCAGCCCCAGCATTTT	CASSESGFQPQHF
TRBV12-3/TRBV12-4	.	TRBJ1-1	.	TGTGCCAGCAGTGGGCCAGGGGTCGCTGAAGCTTTCTTT	CASSGPGVAEAFF
TRBV30	TRBD1	TRBJ1-1	.	TGTGCCTGGAACCCAGGGGGCGACACTGAAGCTTTCTTT	CAWNPGGDTEAFF
TRBV27	.	TRBJ1-3	.	TGTGCCAGCAGCCCTTTCGGGAACACCATATATTTT	CASSPFGNTIYF
TRBV4-1	TRBD1	TRBJ1-2	once	TGCGCCAGCAGCCAAGGGACAGGGGGAAACTATGGCTACACCTTC	CASSQGTGGNYGYTF
TRBV19	.	TRBJ1-1	.	TGTGCCAGTAGTATAGACTCGAGGAACACTGAAGCTTTCTTT	CASSIDSRNTEAFF
TRBV6-5	.	TRBJ1-5	.	TGTGCCAGCACCGGGCAGGGGCTTCAGCCCCAGCATTTT	CASTGQGLQPQHF
TRBV20-1	TRBD1	TRBJ2-7	many	TGCAGTGCTAGTGGGGACAGGGCTAACGAGCAGTACTTC	CSASGDRANEQYF
TRBV6-4	TRBD1	TRBJ2-1	.	TGTGCCAGCAGTGATGGGACAGGGGGCGTGCAGTTCTTC	CASSDGTGGVQFF
TRBV7-8	TRBD2	TRBJ2-2	.	TGTGCCAGCAGCCCCCTCCCCCTTCTAGCGGCTCGTCGCACCGGGGAGCTGTTTTTT	CASSPLPLLAARRTGELFF
TRBV2	.	TRBJ1-2	.	TGTGCCAGCAGTTGGCGGTCGGGAATTGATGGCTACACCTTC	CASSWRSGIDGYTF
TRBV3-1/TRBV3-2	.	TRBJ1-3	once	TGTGCCAGCAGCCAAGGTATCAGGCCTGGAGGAAACACCATATATTTT	CASSQGIRPGGNTIYF
TRBV18	TRBD2	TRBJ2-1	.	TGTGCCAGCTCACCCGGCGTAGCGGGGGGGGACAGTGAGCAGTTCTTC	CASSPGVAGGDSEQFF
TRBV11-2	.	TRBJ1-1	.	TGTGCCGGCAGCACCCTGACAGGCATGAACACTGAAGCTTTCTTT	CAGSTLTGMNTEAFF
TRBV7-9	.	TRBJ2-1	.	TGTGCCAGCAGCCCCCCGGTCTACAATGAGCAGTTCTTC	CASSPPVYNEQFF
TRBV18	.	TRBJ2-2	.	TGTGCCAGCTCACCTGTAACAGACGAAACCGGGGAGCTGTTTTTT	CASSPVTDETGELFF
TRBV3-1/TRBV3-2	TRBD1	TRBJ1-2	.	TGTGCCAGCAGCCAAGGTGTGGACAGGGCTTATGGCTACACCTTC	CASSQGVDRAYGYTF
TRBV5-5	TRBD1	TRBJ2-1	.	TGTGCCAGCAGCTTAAGGGCTGAGGGGGCCGATAATGAGCAGTTCTTC	CASSLRAEGADNEQFF
TRBV6-2/TRBV6-3	TRBD1	TRBJ1-5	once	TGTGCCAGCAGTTACGCAACAGGGGCAAGGGCCCAGCATTTT	CASSYATGARAQHF
TRBV6-1	.	TRBJ2-3	.	TGTGCCAGCAGTGACGAGGGGGGGCCAACAGATACGCAGTATTTT	CASSDEGGPTDTQYF
TRBV18	TRBD1	TRBJ1-6	.	TGTGCCAGCTCTCACCTGGACAGGCCAGGGAAAGGGGCCCTCCACTTT	CASSHLDRPGKGALHF
TRBV19	TRBD1	TRBJ1-5	.	TGTGCCAGTAGTATAGCGGGCCGACAGGGCCCATATCAGCCCCAGCATTTT	CASSIAGRQGPYQPQHF
TRBV7-8	TRBD2	TRBJ2-1	.	TGTGCCAGCAGCTTATGGGCTAGCGGGGCTTACAATGAGCAGTTCTTC	CASSLWASGAYNEQFF
TRBV29-1	.	TRBJ1-2	.	TGCAGCGTTGAGAATCCCTGGGGGGGGGACTATGGCTACACCTTC	CSVENPWGGDYGYTF
TRBV5-1	.	TRBJ1-1	.	TGCGCCAGCAGCCCCGGTAGGCAGGTGAACACTGAAGCTTTCTTT	CASSPGRQVNTEAFF
TRBV5-1	.	TRBJ1-1	.	TGCGCCAGCAGCCTTCCGGGACAAGGTTCGGCTTTCTTT	CASSLPGQGSAFF
TRBV18	.	TRBJ1-1	.	TGTGCCAGCTCACCTCGACGGGACTTCGACACTGAAGCTTTCTTT	CASSPRRDFDTEAFF
TRBV19	.	TRBJ2-3	.	TGTGCCAGTAGTCCTAGCACAGATACGCAGTATTTT	CASSPSTDTQYF
TRBV6-6	.	TRBJ1-1	.	TGTGCCAGCACCCCCGGCGGGTGGAGGGACACTGAAGCTTTCTTT	CASTPGGWRDTEAFF
TRBV7-2	.	TRBJ1-2	.	TGTGCCAGCAGCTCAAGTGGGGCAGGGGCCTTACGTAACTATGGCTACACCTTC	CASSSSGAGALRNYGYTF